This T cell receptor beta chain was obtained from a study of molecular identifiers for immune sequencing clone quantification. Regarding the study as a whole: In cases of identical TCR molecules sharing a barcode, highly expanded clone sizes could be underestimated. Investigators reportedly could detect spiked Jurkat TCR RNA from one cell among approximately 930,000 naive cells.

Germline assignment: CDR1 DFQATT and CDR2 SNEGSKA (reference sequence). Trimming removed 0 bases from V and 3 bases from J, with 8 bases in between. CDR3 length: 14 amino acids. This clonotype was counted ten times or more. What it binds is not known. Based on a CD8+CD4-CCR7+CD45RA+ profile, naive CD8 T cells were sorted. Bulk TCR libraries were made with methods that had been previously described and with listed TCR primers. TCRdb recomputed calls from the PCR reads with MiXCR, one row per CDR3 protein. The repertoire has 350,000 or so distinct CDR3 sequences, around 21% of them found once; the top ten carry approximately 0.8%.

This chain uses TRBV20-1 with TRBJ2-2; maybe TRBD1 (6 bases). Sequences were obtained from naive CD8+ T cells from blood, with Jurkat cell RNA spiked in. This sample's subset: FACS-sorted CD8+CD4-CCR7+CD45RA+ naive T cells. The TCR comes from a human donor in good health. Some libraries in this study had Jurkat cell RNA spiked in. In DNA form, the CDR3 reads TGCAGTGCTAGAGATTACAGGGACACCGGGGAGCTGTTTTTT. It codes for CSARDYRDTGELFF.